These 14 T cell receptor beta chains originate from one sample sequenced in a study of cytomegalovirus exposure and HLA in healthy donors. Use of 60 Vbeta and 13 Jbeta primers characterized the PCR. TCRdb keeps only in-frame clones here, not all; method: immunoSEQ multiplex PCR. In the table there are 110,000 to 150,000 clones, 65% to 80% of which are singletons. Source material: PBMCs. The receptors originated from a middle-aged woman in good health and CMV-seronegative.

The chain uses TRBV6-1 and TRBJ1-4; D remains ambiguous. Germline CDR1 reads MNHNS; CDR2 reads SASEGT. V was clipped by 2 bases and J by 4 bases, with 11 bases between them. CDR3 length: 15 residues. DNA for the CDR3: TGTGCCAGCAGTGAACTTTCGAGTATTAATGAAAAACTGTTTTTT. It encodes CASSELSSINEKLFF.

This chain connects TRBV5-1 to TRBJ1-1; 8 bases agree with TRBD1. CDR1 SGHRS and CDR2 YFSETQ come from the germline V gene. The CDR3 is made up of 14 amino acids. The junction had 4 bases not matched to a gene; V was cut back by 3 bases and J by 3 bases. Here the CDR3 reads CASSSLQGDTEAFF. The CDR3, as DNA: TGCGCCAGCAGCTCATTACAGGGGGACACTGAAGCTTTCTTT.

The gene calls are TRBV6-5 and TRBJ1-6, with D maybe TRBD1 (6 bases). The CDR3 contains 14 residues. V gave up 2 bases and J gave up 13 bases, with 15 bases separating them. Germline V gives CDR1 MNHEY, CDR2 SVGAGI. The CDR3 region has the DNA TGTGCCAGCAGTTACGACAGGCGAGGGACGCCCCTCCACTTT. Its protein product is CASSYDRRGTPLHF.

CDR3 sequence reads: CASSFSAGVGTKNIQYF. CDR3 sequence (DNA): TGTGCCAGCAGTTTCTCCGCAGGGGTCGGGACCAAAAACATTCAGTACTTC. V gene TRBV28 combines with J gene TRBJ2-4; tentative D call: TRBD1 (6 bases). The V end was cut by 3 bases, the J end by 2 bases, with 17 bases between. Looked up from germline, CDR1 is MDHEN and CDR2 is SYDVKM. The CDR3 contains 17 residues. Combining the CDR3 with reference TRBV28 and TRBJ2-4 gives the whole variable domain DVKVTQSSRYLVKRTGEKVFLECVQDMDHENMFWYRQDPGLGLRLIYFSYDVKMKEKGDIPEGYSVSREKKERFSLILESASTNQTSMYLCASSFSAGVGTKNIQYFGAGTRLSVL.

This clone was seen more than once but under ten times. The CDR3, as DNA: TGTGCCAGCAGCTTAGCGGGGTCCCTCTACGAGCAGTACTTC. Amino acids: CASSLAGSLYEQYF. The genes are TRBV5-6 and TRBJ2-7, with TRBD2 matching over 7 bases. This CDR3 is built from 14 residues. Losses at the gene ends were 2 bases for V and 3 bases for J; bases not matched to a gene: 5. Germline CDR1 SGHDT, CDR2 YYEEEE.

The chain combines TRBV27 with TRBJ2-1; tentatively, D is TRBD2 (5 bases). The CDR3 covers 14 residues. In germline, CDR1 is MNHEY, CDR2 SMNVEV (reference sequence). V was shortened by 3 bases and J by 7 bases, with 13 bases between the two germline ends. CDR3 in DNA: TGTGCCAGCAGTTTCGGACTGGCTTTAAATGAGCAGTTCTTC. It specifies CASSFGLALNEQFF.

This clone was seen more than once but under ten times. The rearrangement uses TRBV28 and TRBJ1-5, with no clear D. The CDR3 loop spans 16 amino acids. Germline-derived CDR1 and CDR2 are MDHEN and SYDVKM. V gave up 3 bases and J gave up 4 bases, with 16 bases separating them. The CDR3 loop reads CASSFLRIGSNQPQHF. Here the CDR3 DNA reads TGTGCCAGCAGTTTTCTCCGAATCGGTTCTAATCAGCCCCAGCATTTT. The complete variable domain, with remaining parts taken from reference TRBV28 and TRBJ1-5, reads DVKVTQSSRYLVKRTGEKVFLECVQDMDHENMFWYRQDPGLGLRLIYFSYDVKMKEKGDIPEGYSVSREKKERFSLILESASTNQTSMYLCASSFLRIGSNQPQHFGDGTRLSIL.

The rearrangement links TRBV2 to TRBJ2-2, with D maybe TRBD1 (5 bases). V lost 0 bases, J lost 4 bases, and 9 bases lay in between. The CDR3 consists of 15 residues. Germline V gene data show CDR1 as SNHLY and CDR2 as FYNNEI. The CDR3 DNA reads as TGTGCCAGCAGTGAAGCGGACACTCCCACCGGGGAGCTGTTTTTT. Amino acids: CASSEADTPTGELFF.

The chain employs TRBV28 and TRBJ2-4; 10 bases are shared with TRBD1. After removal of 1 base from V and 6 bases from J, the junction contained 9 bases not matched to a gene. From germline, CDR1 is MDHEN and CDR2 SYDVKM. The CDR3 spans 17 residues. In DNA, the CDR3 is TGTGCCAGCAGTTTATTCGGGGGACAGGGGTTTCGAAACATTCAGTACTTC. Translating gives CASSLFGGQGFRNIQYF.

This clone was observed a handful of times. This rearrangement joins TRBV7-9 to TRBJ1-4, with 8 positions matching TRBD1. CDR3 length: 16 amino acids. CDR1 and CDR2 from the germline V gene are SEHNR and FQNEAQ (reference sequence). With V trimmed by 4 bases and J by 7 bases, 11 bases remained unmatched. The CDR3 DNA sequence: TGTGCCAGCAGCTCGTCCCGGACAGGGCGGGGTGAAAAACTGTTTTTT. Translated: CASSSSRTGRGEKLFF.

V usage is TRBV29-1 and J usage is TRBJ2-1; D might be TRBD1 (6 bases). Germline CDR1 is SQVTM and CDR2 is ANQGSEA. The CDR3 is made up of 15 amino acids. The V gene lost 1 base and the J gene lost 3 bases, with 13 bases spanning the gap. The CDR3 region has the DNA TGCAGCGTTGAAGGTGATCACAGGGTCTACAATGAGCAGTTCTTC. This codes for CSVEGDHRVYNEQFF.

This clone was counted only a few times. The chain employs TRBV6-4 and TRBJ2-2, with TRBD2 matching over 7 bases. CDR3 size: 15 residues. The V and J ends lost 2 bases and 3 bases, in that order; junction bases with no gene match: 3. Germline-derived CDR1 and CDR2 are MRHNA and SNTAGT. In DNA, the CDR3 is TGTGCCAGCAGTGACGGGGCGGGGGACACCGGGGAGCTGTTTTTT. It yields the protein CASSDGAGDTGELFF.

This chain joins TRBV21-1 and TRBJ1-5; the table calls TRBD1, which could not be checked here. TRBV21-1 has pseudogene status. The CDR3 is 16 residues long. The CDR3 loop reads CASSKSDDEQDQPQHF. CDR3 in DNA: TGTGCCAGCAGCAAATCGGATGACGAACAGGATCAGCCCCAGCATTTT.

This chain joins TRBV5-1 and TRBJ2-1, with 7 bases lining up with TRBD2. J was trimmed by 5 bases and V by 0 bases; bases with no gene match: 2. The length of the CDR3 is 14 residues. Germline CDR1 and CDR2: SGHRS and YFSETQ. The CDR3, as DNA: TGCGCCAGCAGCTTGGGGCTAGCGGACAATGAGCAGTTCTTC. Translating gives CASSLGLADNEQFF.